There are many counts of the clone carrying this T cell receptor (beta chain). Its antigen is not known. The time point denotes: newly diagnosed GD, antithyroid drugs for less than 3 months. After RNA was extracted from PBMCs, the TCR library was made from it. The sample originates from a study of regulatory T cells in long-lasting Graves disease. The study's findings and limits: The small sample size may have reduced accuracy.

With V trimmed by 2 bases and J by 3 bases, 6 bases remained unmatched. Germline V gene sequence: CDR1 LGHDT, CDR2 YNNKEL (reference sequence). This CDR3 is 15 amino acids long. Construction of the TCR beta libraries employed iRepertoire HTBI primers in conjunction with Arm-PCR of CDR3 regions. From the multiplex PCR reads, TCRdb called clonotypes with MiXCR, one entry per CDR3 protein. Found here are 350,000 to 450,000 distinct CDR3 sequences, 10% to 15% of them singletons; the top ten hold approximately 20%. These same data were also listed under a study on T cells in Graves' hyperthyroidism and ophthalmopathy. That study adds: HTBI primers were the set used in a first-round RT-PCR of the TCR CDR3.

The sample here was peripheral blood mononuclear cells (PBMCs), taken at new diagnosis, from a patient treated with antithyroid drugs. The chain carries TRBV3-1 and TRBJ2-5; 7 bases are a match to TRBD1. The TCR originated in a woman aged 18 to 35 with Graves disease. The CDR3 DNA is TGTGCCAGCAGCCAATCCGGGACAGTAAAAGAGACCCAGTACTTC. It is translated as CASSQSGTVKETQYF.